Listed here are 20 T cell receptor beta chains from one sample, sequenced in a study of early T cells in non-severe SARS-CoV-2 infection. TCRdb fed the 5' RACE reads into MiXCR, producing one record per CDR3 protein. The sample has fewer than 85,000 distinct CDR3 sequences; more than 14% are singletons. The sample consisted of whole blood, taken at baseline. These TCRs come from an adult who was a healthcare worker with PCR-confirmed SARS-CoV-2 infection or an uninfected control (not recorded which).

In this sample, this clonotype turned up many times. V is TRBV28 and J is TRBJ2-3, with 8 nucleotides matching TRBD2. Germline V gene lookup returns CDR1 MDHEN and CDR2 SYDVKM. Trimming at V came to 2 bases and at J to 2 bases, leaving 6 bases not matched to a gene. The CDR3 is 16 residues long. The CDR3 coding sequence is TGTGCCAGCAGTTTAGGGTTAGCGGGAAACACAGATACGCAGTATTTT. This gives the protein CASSLGLAGNTDTQYF.

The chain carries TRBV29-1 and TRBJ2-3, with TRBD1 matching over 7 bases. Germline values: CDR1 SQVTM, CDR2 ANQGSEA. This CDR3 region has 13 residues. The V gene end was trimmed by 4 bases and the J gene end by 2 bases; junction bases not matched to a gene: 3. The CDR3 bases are TGCAGCGTTGTGGGACAGTACACAGATACGCAGTATTTT. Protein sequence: CSVVGQYTDTQYF.

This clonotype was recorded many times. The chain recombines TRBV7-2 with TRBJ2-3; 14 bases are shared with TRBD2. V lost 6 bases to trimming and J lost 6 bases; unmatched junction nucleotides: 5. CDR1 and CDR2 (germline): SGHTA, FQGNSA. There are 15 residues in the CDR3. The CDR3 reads CASRTSGRAGDTQYF. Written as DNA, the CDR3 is TGTGCCAGCAGGACTAGCGGGAGGGCCGGGGATACGCAGTATTTT. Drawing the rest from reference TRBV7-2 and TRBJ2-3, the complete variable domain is GAGVSQSPSNKVTEKGKDVELRCDPISGHTALYWYRQSLGQGLEFLIYFQGNSAPDKSGLPSDRFSAERTGGSVSTLTIQRTQQEDSAVYLCASRTSGRAGDTQYFGPGTRLTVL.

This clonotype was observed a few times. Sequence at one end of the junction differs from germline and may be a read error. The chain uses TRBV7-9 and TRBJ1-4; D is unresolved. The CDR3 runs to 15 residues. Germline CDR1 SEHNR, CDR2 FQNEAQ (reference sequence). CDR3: CASSLAGATNKKLFF. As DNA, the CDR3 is TGTGCCAGCAGCTTAGCGGGTGCAACTAATAAAAAACTGTTTTTT.

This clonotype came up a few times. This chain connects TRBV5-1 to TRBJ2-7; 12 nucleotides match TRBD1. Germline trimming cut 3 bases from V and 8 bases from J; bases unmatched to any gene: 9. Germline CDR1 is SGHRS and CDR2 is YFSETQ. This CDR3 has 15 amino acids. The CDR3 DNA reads TGCGCCAGCAGCTGGGGGACAGGGGGCGAACGAAAGCAGTACTTC. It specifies CASSWGTGGERKQYF.

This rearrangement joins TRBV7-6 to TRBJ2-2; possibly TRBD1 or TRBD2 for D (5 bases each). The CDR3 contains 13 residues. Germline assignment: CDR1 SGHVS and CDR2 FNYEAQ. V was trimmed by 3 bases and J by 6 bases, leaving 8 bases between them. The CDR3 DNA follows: TGTGCCAGCAGCTTTCAGGGACCCGGGGAGCTGTTTTTT. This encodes CASSFQGPGELFF.

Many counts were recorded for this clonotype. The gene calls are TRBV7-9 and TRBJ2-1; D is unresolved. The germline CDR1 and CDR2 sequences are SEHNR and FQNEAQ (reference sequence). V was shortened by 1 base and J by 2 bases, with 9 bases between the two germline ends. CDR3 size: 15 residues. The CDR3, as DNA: TGTGCCAGCAGCTTAGAGGCAGGAGCCTACAATGAGCAGTTCTTC. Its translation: CASSLEAGAYNEQFF.

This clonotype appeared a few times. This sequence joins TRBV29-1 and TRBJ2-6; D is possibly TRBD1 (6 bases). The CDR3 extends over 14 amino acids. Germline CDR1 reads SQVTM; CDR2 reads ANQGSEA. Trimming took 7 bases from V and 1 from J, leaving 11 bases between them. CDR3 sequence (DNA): TGCAGCGCATGGACAGATTCTGGGGCCAACGTCCTGACTTTC. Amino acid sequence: CSAWTDSGANVLTF.

The chain's CDR3 is CASSLTGINTEAFF. The CDR3 nucleotides read TGTGCCAGCAGCTTAACAGGAATCAACACTGAAGCTTTCTTT. The rearrangement uses TRBV7-9 and TRBJ1-1; the D gene is possibly TRBD1 (5 bases). V lost 2 bases to trimming and J lost 2 bases, with 9 bases between them. CDR1 and CDR2 from the germline V gene are SEHNR and FQNEAQ (reference sequence). This CDR3 contains 14 residues.

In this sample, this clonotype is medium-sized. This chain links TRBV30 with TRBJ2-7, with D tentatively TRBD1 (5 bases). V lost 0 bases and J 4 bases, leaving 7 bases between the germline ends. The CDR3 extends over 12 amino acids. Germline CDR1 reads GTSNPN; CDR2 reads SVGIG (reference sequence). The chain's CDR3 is CAWSVDRYEQYF. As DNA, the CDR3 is TGTGCCTGGAGTGTAGACAGATACGAGCAGTACTTC.

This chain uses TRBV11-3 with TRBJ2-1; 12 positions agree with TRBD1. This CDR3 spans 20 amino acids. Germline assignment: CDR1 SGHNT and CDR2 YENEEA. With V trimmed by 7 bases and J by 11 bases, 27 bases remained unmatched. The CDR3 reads CASIPTPGQGALLTLQKQFF. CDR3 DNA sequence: TGTGCCAGCATCCCGACTCCGGGACAGGGGGCCTTGCTGACCCTTCAAAAGCAGTTCTTC.

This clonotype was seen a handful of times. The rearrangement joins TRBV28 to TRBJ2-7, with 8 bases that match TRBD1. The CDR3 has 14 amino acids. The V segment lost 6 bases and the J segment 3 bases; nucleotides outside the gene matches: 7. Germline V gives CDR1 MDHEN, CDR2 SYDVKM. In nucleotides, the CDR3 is TGTGCCAGCAGCCCTCGGACAGGGCACTACGAGCAGTACTTC. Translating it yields CASSPRTGHYEQYF.

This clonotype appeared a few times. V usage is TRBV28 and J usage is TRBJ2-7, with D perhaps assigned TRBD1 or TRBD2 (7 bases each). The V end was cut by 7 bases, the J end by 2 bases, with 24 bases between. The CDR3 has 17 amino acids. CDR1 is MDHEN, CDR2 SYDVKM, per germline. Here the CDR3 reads CASNFMQGGAKTYEQYF. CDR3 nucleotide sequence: TGTGCCAGCAATTTTATGCAGGGGGGGGCGAAAACCTACGAGCAGTACTTC.

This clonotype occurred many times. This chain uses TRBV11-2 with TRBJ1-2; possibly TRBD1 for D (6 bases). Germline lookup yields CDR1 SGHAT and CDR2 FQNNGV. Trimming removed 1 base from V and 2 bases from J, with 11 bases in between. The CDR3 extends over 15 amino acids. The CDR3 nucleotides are TGTGCCAGCAGCTTAGCCGCTACAGGGAACTATGGCTACACCTTC. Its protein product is CASSLAATGNYGYTF. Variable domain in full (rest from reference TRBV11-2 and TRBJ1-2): EAGVAQSPRYKIIEKRQSVAFWCNPISGHATLYWYQQILGQGPKLLIQFQNNGVVDDSQLPKDRFSAERLKGVDSTLKIQPAKLEDSAVYLCASSLAATGNYGYTFGSGTRLTVV.

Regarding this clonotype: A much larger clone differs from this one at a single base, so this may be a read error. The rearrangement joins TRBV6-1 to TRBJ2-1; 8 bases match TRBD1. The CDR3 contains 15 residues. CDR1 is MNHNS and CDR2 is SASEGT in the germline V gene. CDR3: CASSEIGQGYDEQFF. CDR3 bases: TGTGCCAGCAGTGAAATAGGACAGGGCTACGATGAGCAGTTCTTC.

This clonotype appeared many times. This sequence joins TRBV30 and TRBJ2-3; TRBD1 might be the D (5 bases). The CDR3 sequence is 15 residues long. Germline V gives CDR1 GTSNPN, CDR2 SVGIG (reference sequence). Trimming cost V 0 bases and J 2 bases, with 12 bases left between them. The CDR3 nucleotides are TGTGCCTGGAGTGTATACGCAGGGCTCACAGATACGCAGTATTTT. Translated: CAWSVYAGLTDTQYF. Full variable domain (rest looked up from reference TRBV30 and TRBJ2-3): SQTIHQWPATLVQPVGSPLSLECTVEGTSNPNLYWYRQAAGRGLQLLFYSVGIGQISSEVPQNLSASRPQDRQFILSSKKLLLSDSGFYLCAWSVYAGLTDTQYFGPGTRLTVL.

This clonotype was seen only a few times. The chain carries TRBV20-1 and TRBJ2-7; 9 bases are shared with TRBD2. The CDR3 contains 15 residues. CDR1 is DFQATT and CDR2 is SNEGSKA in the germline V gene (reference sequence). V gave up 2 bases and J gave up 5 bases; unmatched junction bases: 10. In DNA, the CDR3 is TGCAGTGCTAGAAACAGCGGGAGGAGAAGGGACGAGCAGTACTTC. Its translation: CSARNSGRRRDEQYF.

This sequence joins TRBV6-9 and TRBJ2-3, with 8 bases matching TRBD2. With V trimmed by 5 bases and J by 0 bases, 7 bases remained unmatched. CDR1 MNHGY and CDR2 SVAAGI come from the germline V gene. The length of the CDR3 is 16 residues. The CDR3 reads CASSPLAGLSTDTQYF. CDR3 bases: TGTGCCAGCAGTCCTTTAGCGGGACTTAGCACAGATACGCAGTATTTT.

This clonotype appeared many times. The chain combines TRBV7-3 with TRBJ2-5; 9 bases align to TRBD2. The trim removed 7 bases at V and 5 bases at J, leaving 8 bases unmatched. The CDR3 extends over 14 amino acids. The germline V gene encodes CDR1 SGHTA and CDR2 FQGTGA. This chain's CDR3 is CASMIAGVSETQYF. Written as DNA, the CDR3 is TGTGCCAGCATGATAGCGGGAGTAAGTGAGACCCAGTACTTC.

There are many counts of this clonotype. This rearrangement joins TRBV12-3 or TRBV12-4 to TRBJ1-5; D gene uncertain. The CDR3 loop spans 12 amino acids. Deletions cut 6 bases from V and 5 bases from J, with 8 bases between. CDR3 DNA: TGTGCCAGCAGCCGGTCCCATCAGCCCCAGCATTTT. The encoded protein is CASSRSHQPQHF.